This entry lists 30 T cell receptor beta chains sequenced from one sample in a study of cytomegalovirus exposure and HLA in healthy donors. Primers for the PCR totalled 60 Vbeta and 13 Jbeta. Method: immunoSEQ multiplex PCR; TCRdb's copy keeps in-frame clones and lacks some. The sample shows nearly 95,000 clones, 79% of them seen only once. Material for sequencing was PBMCs. These receptors all come from a middle-aged woman in good health and CMV-seronegative.

The rearrangement links TRBV5-8 to TRBJ1-4, with 8 bases identical to TRBD1. This CDR3 spans 15 amino acids. Germline-derived CDR1 and CDR2 are SGHTS and YDEGEE. The J segment lost 9 bases and the V segment lost 4 bases, leaving 11 bases of the junction unmatched. DNA of the CDR3: TGTGCCAGCAGCAACGCAGGGGGCCAGAGTAAAAAACTGTTTTTT. Amino acid sequence: CASSNAGGQSKKLFF.

As for this clone: This sample also contains other DNA sequences that code for the same CDR3. The chain is built from TRBV9 and TRBJ2-1; perhaps TRBD1 as D (7 bases). The CDR3 runs to 15 residues. Trimming cost V 0 bases and J 4 bases, with 11 bases left between them. Germline V gene data show CDR1 as SGDLS and CDR2 as YYNGEE. CDR3 coding DNA: TGTGCCAGCAGCGTAGGGCAGGGGGGATACAATGAGCAGTTCTTC. Its translation is CASSVGQGGYNEQFF.

This clone has more than one count but fewer than ten. The V gene is TRBV2, the J gene TRBJ2-7; no definite D call. The CDR3 is 11 residues long. Germline V gene sequence: CDR1 SNHLY, CDR2 FYNNEI. V lost 4 bases, J lost 3 bases, and 4 bases lay in between. The CDR3 spells CASSVLYEQYF. CDR3 coding DNA: TGTGCCAGCAGTGTCCTCTACGAGCAGTACTTC.

This chain links TRBV7-2 with TRBJ1-2; 7 nucleotides line up with TRBD1. Germline CDR1 reads SGHTA; CDR2 reads FQGNSA. There are 16 residues in the CDR3. V lost 1 base and J lost 1; bases outside the gene matches: 6. CDR3 amino acids: CASSLGGTESNYGYTF. The CDR3 region has the DNA TGTGCCAGCAGCTTAGGCGGGACAGAGAGTAACTATGGCTACACCTTC. Full variable domain (remainder filled in from reference TRBV7-2 and TRBJ1-2): GAGVSQSPSNKVTEKGKDVELRCDPISGHTALYWYRQSLGQGLEFLIYFQGNSAPDKSGLPSDRFSAERTGGSVSTLTIQRTQQEDSAVYLCASSLGGTESNYGYTFGSGTRLTVV.

V usage is TRBV15 and J usage is TRBJ2-3; D might be TRBD1 (6 bases). Trimming took off 4 bases at V and 2 bases at J, with 10 bases between the two ends. There are 14 residues in the CDR3. The germline V gene has CDR1 LNHNV and CDR2 YYDKDF (reference sequence). CDR3 in amino acids: CATSTRDNTDTQYF. The CDR3 DNA is TGTGCCACCAGCACCCGGGACAACACAGATACGCAGTATTTT.

The rearrangement links TRBV6-5 to TRBJ2-1, with D possibly being TRBD1 (5 bases). Germline CDR1 MNHEY, CDR2 SVGAGI. With 8 bases removed from V and 0 bases from J, the gap between germline ends came to 11 bases. This CDR3 has 14 residues. This chain's CDR3 is CASSRQGSYNEQFF. The CDR3 nucleotides read TGTGCCAGCTCTCGCCAGGGCTCCTACAATGAGCAGTTCTTC.

This clone occurred once. The chain joins TRBV30 to TRBJ2-7; 9 bases are a match to TRBD1. CDR3 length: 15 amino acids. Germline V CDR1 and CDR2: GTSNPN, SVGIG (reference sequence). With 0 bases clipped from V and 5 bases from J, the junction kept 8 bases outside the gene matches. The CDR3, as DNA: TGTGCCTGGAGTGTATTCGGGACAGGGCTCCACGAGCAGTACTTC. Translating gives CAWSVFGTGLHEQYF.

V gene TRBV10-3 combines with J gene TRBJ2-7; maybe TRBD1 (5 bases). The germline CDR1 and CDR2 sequences are ENHRY and SYGVKD. This CDR3 contains 14 residues. V was pared by 10 bases and J by 6 bases, with 22 bases between. The CDR3 coding sequence is TGTGCCACCATAGACAGCCGCCTTAACCTCGAGCAGTACTTC. Its translation: CATIDSRLNLEQYF.

The chain couples TRBV30 to TRBJ1-6; a possible D gene is TRBD1 (5 bases). Germline lookup yields CDR1 GTSNPN and CDR2 SVGIG (reference sequence). Trimming shortened V by 4 bases and J by 7 bases, and 17 bases separated the two germline ends. The CDR3 sequence is 15 residues long. CDR3 region: CAWIALGGKNSPLHF. The CDR3 DNA reads TGTGCCTGGATCGCCCTCGGGGGTAAAAATTCACCCCTCCACTTT. The full variable domain, in which reference TRBV30 and TRBJ1-6 provide the parts outside the CDR3, is SQTIHQWPATLVQPVGSPLSLECTVEGTSNPNLYWYRQAAGRGLQLLFYSVGIGQISSEVPQNLSASRPQDRQFILSSKKLLLSDSGFYLCAWIALGGKNSPLHFGNGTRLTVT.

J is TRBJ2-7 and V is TRBV28, with a weak D call TRBD2 (7 bases). Germline V gives CDR1 MDHEN, CDR2 SYDVKM. Trimming took 5 bases from V and 7 from J, leaving 18 bases between them. This CDR3 is 14 amino acids long. The CDR3 loop reads CASSGWGGAGEQYF. Here the CDR3 DNA reads TGTGCCAGCAGTGGCTGGGGGGGGGCGGGGGAGCAGTACTTC.

V is TRBV9 and J is TRBJ2-2; TRBD1 matches 7 bases. The V gene end was trimmed by 4 bases and the J gene end by 2 bases; junction bases not matched to a gene: 5. Per germline, CDR1 SGDLS and CDR2 YYNGEE. The CDR3 consists of 15 residues. The CDR3 loop reads CASSPRQGNTGELFF. Written as DNA, the CDR3 is TGTGCCAGCAGCCCCCGACAGGGAAACACCGGGGAGCTGTTTTTT.

This chain links TRBV6-4 with TRBJ2-1; 7 bases are a match to TRBD1. The CDR3 contains 15 residues. Germline CDR1 is MRHNA and CDR2 is SNTAGT. The V and J ends lost 4 bases and 6 bases, in that order; junction bases with no gene match: 9. The CDR3 DNA sequence: TGTGCCAGCAGTGGAGAGGGGGCGAGTAGCAATGAGCAGTTCTTC. As protein: CASSGEGASSNEQFF.

This chain links TRBV7-2 with TRBJ1-4, with D unclear. CDR3 length: 15 amino acids. CDR1 and CDR2 (germline): SGHTA, FQGNSA. Trimming stripped 5 bases from V and 6 bases from J, with 16 bases between. The CDR3 coding sequence is TGTGCCAGCAGCCCCGGAGCGAGGAGGGATGAAAAACTGTTTTTT. This gives the protein CASSPGARRDEKLFF.

The rearrangement joins TRBV7-3 to TRBJ2-1, with 7 bases fitting TRBD2. There are 18 residues in the CDR3. Germline V lookup: CDR1 SGHTA, CDR2 FQGTGA. V was pared by 5 bases and J by 0 bases, with 13 bases of the junction left unmatched. CDR3 in DNA: TGTGCCAGCAGCCCCCGAGGAGGACTAGTCGTCTCCTACAATGAGCAGTTCTTC. Residues: CASSPRGGLVVSYNEQFF.

The rearrangement uses TRBV4-2 and TRBJ1-6, with 8 bases aligning to TRBD1. The CDR3 runs 14 residues. Germline CDR1 reads LGHNA; CDR2 reads YNFKEQ. V lost 4 bases to trimming and J lost 8 bases; unmatched junction nucleotides: 4. The CDR3 loop reads CASSLAGGDSPLHF. Written as DNA, the CDR3 is TGTGCCAGCAGCCTGGCAGGGGGCGATTCACCCCTCCACTTT.

This clone appeared a few times. The chain is built from TRBV19 and TRBJ1-1; 10 bases match TRBD1. The junction had 4 bases not matched to a gene; V was cut back by 3 bases and J by 6 bases. Germline CDR1 reads LNHDA; CDR2 reads SQIVND (reference sequence). This CDR3 is built from 14 residues. CDR3 amino acids: CASSIPGTGAEAFF. In DNA form, the CDR3 reads TGTGCCAGTAGTATCCCCGGGACAGGGGCTGAAGCTTTCTTT.

J is TRBJ2-7 and V is TRBV28; D is ambiguous. V shed 7 bases and J shed 3 bases, with 13 bases lying between them. Germline V gives CDR1 MDHEN, CDR2 SYDVKM. The CDR3 loop spans 13 amino acids. The CDR3 nucleotides read TGTGCCAGCACCGCGACAACAATCTACGAGCAGTACTTC. Translation: CASTATTIYEQYF.

The sample holds a few counts of this clone. The chain carries TRBV4-2 and TRBJ2-6; 11 nucleotides agree with TRBD2. The trim removed 0 bases at V and 0 bases at J, leaving 1 base unmatched. The CDR3 sequence is 18 residues long. Germline V gene data show CDR1 as LGHNA and CDR2 as YNFKEQ. The CDR3 loop reads CASSQDGLAGSGANVLTF. The CDR3 DNA reads as TGTGCCAGCAGCCAAGATGGACTAGCGGGCTCTGGGGCCAACGTCCTGACTTTC.

The genes are TRBV6-5 and TRBJ2-1; tentative D call: TRBD1 (6 bases). The CDR3 length is 15 residues. The germline gives CDR1 MNHEY, CDR2 SVGAGI. The V gene lost 6 bases and the J gene lost 3 bases, with 15 bases spanning the gap. CDR3: CASSPRQANYNEQFF. The CDR3 DNA reads as TGTGCCAGCAGCCCCAGACAGGCTAACTACAATGAGCAGTTCTTC.

V and J are TRBV4-3 and TRBJ2-7; 10 bases fit TRBD2. This CDR3 spans 15 amino acids. The junction had 4 bases not matched to a gene; V was cut back by 0 bases and J by 5 bases. Germline assignment: CDR1 LGHNA and CDR2 YSLEER. For the CDR3, the DNA is TGCGCCAGCAGCCAAGATACTAGCGGGGACAACGAGCAGTACTTC. Amino acids: CASSQDTSGDNEQYF.

This clone appeared once. V is TRBV15 and J is TRBJ1-1, with TRBD1 matching over 8 bases. The germline V gene encodes CDR1 LNHNV and CDR2 YYDKDF (reference sequence). CDR3 length: 14 amino acids. J gave up 10 bases and V 3 bases, and 10 bases lay outside the gene matches. The CDR3 sequence: CATSRWGQAPTAFF. In DNA form, the CDR3 reads TGTGCCACCAGCAGGTGGGGACAGGCTCCGACAGCTTTCTTT.

A note on this clone: Other DNA sequences in the sample encode the same CDR3. The chain is built from TRBV4-3 and TRBJ2-5; 12 positions agree with TRBD2. Per germline, CDR1 LGHNA and CDR2 YSLEER. The CDR3 is made up of 16 amino acids. V was clipped by 0 bases and J by 5 bases; unmatched bases: 4. CDR3 residues: CASSQDPSGGAETQYF. The CDR3 nucleotides read TGCGCCAGCAGCCAAGATCCTAGCGGGGGGGCCGAGACCCAGTACTTC.

This chain connects TRBV7-8 to TRBJ2-7; TRBD1 matches at 11 bases. The CDR3 is 17 residues long. J gave up 6 bases and V 4 bases, and 14 bases lay outside the gene matches. Germline V gives CDR1 SGHVS, CDR2 FQNEAQ. CDR3 nucleotides: TGTGCCAGCAGCTCAAGGGGACAGGGGGACAGGGAAACCGAGCAGTACTTC. This encodes CASSSRGQGDRETEQYF.

The chain uses TRBV27 and TRBJ2-2; D is undetermined. Germline V gives CDR1 MNHEY, CDR2 SMNVEV (reference sequence). The CDR3 contains 14 residues. V was pared by 2 bases and J by 0 bases, with 4 bases between. CDR3 sequence: CASSLQTNTGELFF. The CDR3 DNA sequence: TGTGCCAGCAGTTTACAAACGAACACCGGGGAGCTGTTTTTT.

This rearrangement joins TRBV30 to TRBJ1-2; D possibly corresponds to TRBD1 (6 bases). Germline V gives CDR1 GTSNPN, CDR2 SVGIG (reference sequence). The CDR3 sequence is 12 residues long. V was shortened by 0 bases and J by 8 bases, with 10 bases between the two germline ends. The CDR3 DNA is TGTGCCTGGAGTGTGGGGGCAGGAGGCTACACCTTC. It yields the protein CAWSVGAGGYTF.

This clone was detected only a few times. This rearrangement joins TRBV19 to TRBJ1-1, with 7 bases identical to TRBD1. Unmatched junction bases numbered 5, after V lost 5 bases and J lost 2 bases. CDR1 is LNHDA and CDR2 is SQIVND in the germline V gene (reference sequence). This CDR3 region has 14 residues. CDR3: CASSAGQPNTEAFF. CDR3 sequence (DNA): TGTGCCAGTAGTGCGGGACAGCCTAACACTGAAGCTTTCTTT.

A word on this clone: A read error may produce the germline difference seen at one junction end. J is TRBJ1-5 and V is TRBV6-6; 8 bases fit TRBD1. Germline CDR1 MNHNY, CDR2 SVGAGI (reference sequence). This CDR3 contains 11 residues. The CDR3 coding sequence is TGTGCCAGCAGTCCCGACAGGGGCCAGAATTTT. Amino acid sequence: CASSPDRGQNF.

The rearrangement joins TRBV18 to TRBJ1-5; D not certain. Germline values: CDR1 KGHSH, CDR2 LQKENI. Deletions cut 1 base from V and 4 bases from J, with 5 bases between. The CDR3 has 13 residues. The CDR3 DNA follows: TGTGCCAGCTCACCACGGCCGAATCAGCCCCAGCATTTT. The encoded protein is CASSPRPNQPQHF. Using reference TRBV18 and TRBJ1-5 for the parts outside the CDR3, the full variable domain is NAGVMQNPRHLVRRRGQEARLRCSPMKGHSHVYWYRQLPEEGLKFMVYLQKENIIDESGMPKERFSAEFPKEGPSILRIQQVVRGDSAAYFCASSPRPNQPQHFGDGTRLSIL.

There are a few counts of this clone. The rearrangement links TRBV2 to TRBJ1-4, with TRBD1 matching over 7 bases. Per germline, CDR1 SNHLY and CDR2 FYNNEI. The CDR3 covers 14 residues. The V gene end was trimmed by 1 base and the J gene end by 4 bases; junction bases not matched to a gene: 0. The CDR3 sequence is CASSEDRGNEKLFF. The CDR3 nucleotides read TGTGCCAGCAGTGAAGACAGGGGTAATGAAAAACTGTTTTTT.

This clone was counted only a few times. Within the sample, other DNA sequences also encode this same CDR3. J is TRBJ1-6 and V is TRBV6-4, with 7 bases that match TRBD1. The CDR3 has 15 residues. Germline values: CDR1 MRHNA, CDR2 SNTAGT. After removal of 3 bases from V and 6 bases from J, the junction contained 5 bases not matched to a gene. This chain's CDR3 is CASSEATGVNSPLHF. For the CDR3, the DNA is TGTGCCAGCAGTGAGGCCACAGGGGTTAATTCACCCCTCCACTTT.